This passage covers 11 T cell receptor beta chains from one sample sequenced in a study of blood T cells in healthy people across ages. A sample-barcoded 5' primer and a J-beta primer mix were used in a second PCR of about 7 to 12 cycles. TCRdb redid the calling of the 5' RACE reads with MiXCR, one entry per CDR3 protein. The sample holds about 1.8 million distinct CDR3 sequences, about 49% seen once. The specimen was blood. The receptors were sampled from a woman between 40 and 50 years old in good health.

The chain carries TRBV4-1 and TRBJ1-2; 11 bases are shared with TRBD1. Germline V gene lookup returns CDR1 MGHRA and CDR2 YSYEKL. V trimming: 2 bases; J trimming: 0 bases; junction bases outside the gene matches: 17. The CDR3 length is 21 residues. CDR3 sequence: CASSQTPQDRGRLTPNYGYTF. CDR3 in DNA: TGCGCCAGCAGCCAAACGCCCCAGGACAGGGGGCGGCTTACTCCTAACTATGGCTACACCTTC.

In this sample, this clonotype turned up many times. V and J are TRBV7-2 and TRBJ2-5; 12 bases fit TRBD2. The V gene's germline CDR1 is SGHTA and CDR2 FQGNSA. The CDR3 has 15 amino acids. The junction had 6 bases not matched to a gene; V was cut back by 6 bases and J by 4 bases. CDR3 in DNA: TGTGCCAGCAGTCCTGGACTAGCGGGGAGAGAGACCCAGTACTTC. It encodes CASSPGLAGRETQYF.

This clonotype was seen a few times. The chain has TRBV28 and TRBJ2-5; D is unclear. Deletions cut 7 bases from V and 5 bases from J, with 17 bases between. This CDR3 has 14 amino acids. CDR1 and CDR2 from the germline V gene are MDHEN and SYDVKM. CDR3 region: CASNLSGFLETQYF. The CDR3 nucleotides are TGTGCCAGCAACCTCTCCGGGTTTTTGGAGACCCAGTACTTC.

The chain carries TRBV29-1 and TRBJ2-5; no clear D gene. CDR1 SQVTM and CDR2 ANQGSEA come from the germline V gene. The CDR3 spans 8 residues. V was pared by 7 bases and J by 9 bases, with 6 bases between. CDR3: CSAGAQYF. DNA for the CDR3: TGCAGCGCGGGTGCCCAGTACTTC.

This clonotype was observed a handful of times. V is TRBV9 and J is TRBJ2-1; 12 nucleotides match TRBD2. With 4 bases clipped from V and 3 bases from J, the junction kept 11 bases outside the gene matches. The CDR3 is 18 amino acids. Germline V lookup: CDR1 SGDLS, CDR2 YYNGEE. The CDR3: CASSPETSGGRLYNEQFF. The CDR3 DNA sequence: TGTGCCAGCAGCCCCGAGACTAGCGGGGGCAGACTCTACAATGAGCAGTTCTTC.

The rearrangement links TRBV15 to TRBJ2-1; D remains ambiguous. Germline V lookup: CDR1 LNHNV, CDR2 YYDKDF (reference sequence). V was shortened by 0 bases and J by 10 bases, with 7 bases between the two germline ends. This CDR3 is 12 amino acids long. The CDR3 nucleotides are TGTGCCACCAGCAGAGATTCGTGGGAGCAGTTCTTC. Translated, it gives CATSRDSWEQFF.

This clonotype was observed once. The chain recombines TRBV3-1 with TRBJ2-3; D is unresolved. V was pared by 4 bases and J by 3 bases, with 11 bases between. The CDR3 extends over 14 amino acids. Germline values: CDR1 LGHDT, CDR2 YNNKEL (reference sequence). CDR3 sequence reads: CASSRWVRTDTQYF. The CDR3 nucleotides are TGTGCCAGCAGCCGCTGGGTTCGGACAGATACGCAGTATTTT.

The V gene is TRBV7-2, the J gene TRBJ2-3; D unresolved. The V end lost 1 base, the J end lost 1 base, and 12 bases lay between the germline ends. CDR1 SGHTA and CDR2 FQGNSA come from the germline V gene. There are 16 residues in the CDR3. Here the CDR3 DNA reads TGTGCCAGCAGCTTAGTTGTGGCCATGGGCACAGATACGCAGTATTTT. This encodes CASSLVVAMGTDTQYF.

About this clonotype: Relative to the germline gene, one junction end is altered; a read error may explain this. The gene calls are TRBV29-1 and TRBJ2-7, with D possibly being TRBD1 (6 bases). CDR3 length: 14 amino acids. CDR1 SQVTM and CDR2 ANQGSEA come from the germline V gene. The CDR3 bases are TGCAGCGTTGTGGAACAGGGCACCCCCTACGAGCGGTACTTC. Translated: CSVVEQGTPYERYF.

V and J are TRBV11-3 and TRBJ2-4; D remains ambiguous. The CDR3 is made up of 13 amino acids. Germline loops: CDR1 SGHNT, CDR2 YENEEA. V lost 8 bases and J 4 bases, leaving 12 bases between the germline ends. DNA of the CDR3: TGTGCCAGCCCCGAGGTCATTAAAAACATTCAGTACTTC. It codes for CASPEVIKNIQYF. Using reference TRBV11-3 and TRBJ2-4 for the parts outside the CDR3, the full variable domain is EAGVVQSPRYKIIEKKQPVAFWCNPISGHNTLYWYLQNLGQGPELLIRYENEEAVDDSQLPKDRFSAERLKGVDSTLKIQPAELGDSAVYLCASPEVIKNIQYFGAGTRLSVL.

The DNA of the CDR3 is TGTGCCAGCAGCGTAGAGGACAGGGTCAACTATGGCTACACCTTC. Amino acid sequence: CASSVEDRVNYGYTF. The rearrangement links TRBV9 to TRBJ1-2; 8 nucleotides align to TRBD1. Germline values: CDR1 SGDLS, CDR2 YYNGEE. The J segment lost 2 bases and the V segment lost 0 bases, leaving 3 bases of the junction unmatched. The CDR3 totals 15 residues.